A selection of T cell receptor beta chains follows, all from one sample in a study of OX40 agonist ivuxolimab in advanced cancers. Sequenced by immunoSEQ multiplex PCR; TCRdb stores in-frame clones only, minus some. Among tens of thousands of clones listed, around 86% were seen once. The specimen was CD4+ or CD8+ T cells sorted from blood, collected in a trial of the OX40 agonist ivuxolimab. Receptors originate from an adult with an advanced solid tumor such as melanoma, head and neck, liver or kidney cancer. Each CDR3 is given with its conserved first and last residue.

V	CDR3
TRBV7-2	CASSLVEGSPLHF
TRBV14	CASSQGQNYGYTF
TRBV7-2	CASSLLSGVDTQYF
TRBV6-4	CASSRDPRDTQYF
TRBV18	CASSPPDVLSGNTIYF
TRBV10-2	CASRPSSGGGGGNTIYF
TRBV9	CASSVGQDLDTQYF
TRBV5-8	CASSSAQPSRVDTQYF
TRBV18	CASSHGTENEKLFF
TRBV27	CASRDRRNQPQHF
TRBV16	CASSQHRGADTQYF
TRBV7-6	CASSLAQGPDTQYF
TRBV11-3	CASSLGTGQGNTGELFF
TRBV19	CASRGGQGAINYGYTF
TRBV29-1	CSVPRGGGTDTQYF
TRBV15	CATSRDLEARINEQYF
TRBV5-5	CASSFGLPRVQETQYF
TRBV19	CASSRGDTTNYGYTF
TRBV4-1	CASSQSDSLETQYF
TRBV5-1	CASSFQGAQNEQFF
TRBV18	CASSPPTLGWQFF
TRBV19	CASSRREGTNQPQHF
TRBV7-3	CASSLLGTGGYTF
TRBV14	CASSERRGQGNSPLHF
TRBV9	CASSVSGGATGELFF
TRBV7-2	CASSRSGSSYEQYF
TRBV10-2	CASRTEKVNEQFF
TRBV7-8	CASTPYTGENTGELFF
TRBV19	CASSIWELATGELFF
TRBV2	CASSSTGVGEQFF
TRBV6-6	CASSYSQGYSYEQYF
TRBV5-5	CASSLLGDYGYTF
TRBV12-5	CASGWTSTNTGELFF
TRBV10-3	CAISDSGGAGDTQYF
TRBV30	CAWRQSYEQYF
TRBV18	CASSADRGREQFF
TRBV9	CASSAQVGATSTDTQYF
TRBV5-1	CASSLNREVPSPLHF
TRBV30	CAWSLRVEGPLHF
TRBV5-4	CASSLRPELNYGYTF
TRBV2	CASSIGTANTGELFF
TRBV27	CASSFGGVGGYTF
TRBV29-1	CSAAGLQNTDTQYF
TRBV7-3	CASRVRAGDDTQYF
TRBV2	CALSRQDQETQYF
TRBV7-2	CASSLQGLANFGELFF
TRBV2	CASRPLGRETQYF
TRBV6-6	CASQLGGTGETQYF
TRBV4-1	CASRSGSTDTQYF
TRBV6-1	CARGGGPSSGNTIYF
TRBV5-1	CASSLSPGQGALNYGYTF
TRBV5-6	CASSLIRSGDTQYF
TRBV28	CASSLAYEQYF
TRBV6-6	CASSSSAGGNTIYF
TRBV7-2	CASSLYRGYGYTF
TRBV4-1	CASSQPPGWNIQYF
TRBV20-1	CSARDRNEQFF
TRBV28	CASSLQVTNYGYTF
TRBV7-9	CASRDTGGQTDTQYF